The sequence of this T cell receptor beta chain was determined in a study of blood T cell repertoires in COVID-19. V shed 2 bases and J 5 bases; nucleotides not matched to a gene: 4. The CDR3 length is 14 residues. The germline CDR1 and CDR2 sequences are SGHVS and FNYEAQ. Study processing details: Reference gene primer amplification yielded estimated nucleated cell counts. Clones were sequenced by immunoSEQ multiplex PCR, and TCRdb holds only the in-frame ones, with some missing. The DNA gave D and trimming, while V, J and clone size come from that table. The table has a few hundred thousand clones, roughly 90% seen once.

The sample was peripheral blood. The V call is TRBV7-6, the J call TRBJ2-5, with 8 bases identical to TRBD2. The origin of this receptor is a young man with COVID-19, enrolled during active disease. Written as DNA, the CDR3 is TGTGCCAGCAGCTTAAGCGGGGGCGTGGAGACCCAGTACTTC. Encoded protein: CASSLSGGVETQYF.